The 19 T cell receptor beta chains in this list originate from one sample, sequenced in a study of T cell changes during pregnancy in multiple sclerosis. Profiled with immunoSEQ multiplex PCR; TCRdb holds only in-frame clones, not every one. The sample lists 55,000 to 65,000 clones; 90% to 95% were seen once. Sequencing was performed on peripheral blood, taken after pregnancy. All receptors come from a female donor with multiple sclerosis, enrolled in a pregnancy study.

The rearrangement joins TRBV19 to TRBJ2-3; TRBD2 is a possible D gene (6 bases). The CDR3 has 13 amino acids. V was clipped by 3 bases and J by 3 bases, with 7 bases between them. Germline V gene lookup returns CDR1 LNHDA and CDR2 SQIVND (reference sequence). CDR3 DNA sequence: TGTGCCAGTAGTATTCGGGAGACAGATACGCAGTATTTT. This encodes CASSIRETDTQYF.

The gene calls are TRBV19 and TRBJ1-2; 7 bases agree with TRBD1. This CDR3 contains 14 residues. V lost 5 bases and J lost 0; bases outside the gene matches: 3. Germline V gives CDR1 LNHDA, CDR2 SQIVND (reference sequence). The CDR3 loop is CASSRDRANYGYTF. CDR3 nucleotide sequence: TGTGCCAGTAGTCGGGACAGAGCTAACTATGGCTACACCTTC.

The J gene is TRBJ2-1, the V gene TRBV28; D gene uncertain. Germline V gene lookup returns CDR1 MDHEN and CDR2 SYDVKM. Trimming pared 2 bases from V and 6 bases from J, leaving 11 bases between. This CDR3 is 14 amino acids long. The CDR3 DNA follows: TGTGCCAGCAGTTTACCTGCCCCGGGCAATGAGCAGTTCTTC. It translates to CASSLPAPGNEQFF. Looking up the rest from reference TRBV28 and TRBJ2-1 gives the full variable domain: DVKVTQSSRYLVKRTGEKVFLECVQDMDHENMFWYRQDPGLGLRLIYFSYDVKMKEKGDIPEGYSVSREKKERFSLILESASTNQTSMYLCASSLPAPGNEQFFGPGTRLTVL.

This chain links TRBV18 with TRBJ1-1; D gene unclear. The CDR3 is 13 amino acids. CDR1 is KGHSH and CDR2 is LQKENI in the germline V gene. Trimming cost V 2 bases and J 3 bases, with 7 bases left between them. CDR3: CASSPNEDTEAFF. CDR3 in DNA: TGTGCCAGCTCACCAAACGAGGACACTGAAGCTTTCTTT.

The CDR3 here is CASSNLQGDEQFF. The CDR3 DNA reads as TGTGCCAGCAGTAACTTACAGGGGGATGAGCAGTTCTTC. The rearrangement links TRBV6-5 to TRBJ2-1; 8 nucleotides line up with TRBD1. The CDR3 loop spans 13 amino acids. Germline CDR1 and CDR2: MNHEY and SVGAGI. After removal of 5 bases from V and 8 bases from J, the junction contained 5 bases not matched to a gene.

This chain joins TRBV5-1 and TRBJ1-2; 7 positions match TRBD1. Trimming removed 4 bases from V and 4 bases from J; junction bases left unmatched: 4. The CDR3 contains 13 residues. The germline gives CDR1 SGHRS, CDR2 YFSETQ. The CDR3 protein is CASSLAGGYGYTF. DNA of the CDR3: TGCGCCAGCAGCCTCGCAGGGGGCTATGGCTACACCTTC.

The CDR3 DNA is TGTGCCAGCAGTGACCAGTTTAGCGGGACGAGAGGGGTATTAGAAGAGACCCAGTACTTC. Translated, it gives CASSDQFSGTRGVLEETQYF. This chain connects TRBV6-1 to TRBJ2-5, with 8 bases identical to TRBD2. The CDR3 loop spans 20 amino acids. Unmatched junction bases numbered 21, after V lost 3 bases and J lost 3 bases. CDR1 and CDR2 from the germline V gene are MNHNS and SASEGT.

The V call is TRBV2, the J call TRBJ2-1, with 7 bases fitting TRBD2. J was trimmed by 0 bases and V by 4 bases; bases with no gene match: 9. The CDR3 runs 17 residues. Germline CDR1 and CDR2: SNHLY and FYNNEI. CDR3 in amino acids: CASSVSRAGASYNEQFF. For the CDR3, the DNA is TGTGCCAGCAGTGTTTCGCGTGCGGGAGCCTCCTACAATGAGCAGTTCTTC.

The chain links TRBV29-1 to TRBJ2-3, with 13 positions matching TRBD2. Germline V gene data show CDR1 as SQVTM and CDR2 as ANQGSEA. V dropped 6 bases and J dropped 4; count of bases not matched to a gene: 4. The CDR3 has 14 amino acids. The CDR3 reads CSVRTSGRADTQYF. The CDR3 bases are TGCAGCGTAAGGACTAGCGGGAGAGCAGATACGCAGTATTTT.

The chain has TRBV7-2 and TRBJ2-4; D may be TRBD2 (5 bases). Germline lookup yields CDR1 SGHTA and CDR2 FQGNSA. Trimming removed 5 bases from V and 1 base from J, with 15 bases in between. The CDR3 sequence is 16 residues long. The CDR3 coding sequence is TGTGCCAGCAGCCGCGAGGGCCTCAGGGCCAAAAACATTCAGTACTTC. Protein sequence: CASSREGLRAKNIQYF.

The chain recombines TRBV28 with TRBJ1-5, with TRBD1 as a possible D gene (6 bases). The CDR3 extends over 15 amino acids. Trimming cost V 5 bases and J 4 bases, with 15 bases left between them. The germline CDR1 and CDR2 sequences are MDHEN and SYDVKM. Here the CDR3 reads CASSPPDRSNQPQHF. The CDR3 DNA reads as TGTGCCAGCAGTCCCCCTGACAGGTCGAATCAGCCCCAGCATTTT.

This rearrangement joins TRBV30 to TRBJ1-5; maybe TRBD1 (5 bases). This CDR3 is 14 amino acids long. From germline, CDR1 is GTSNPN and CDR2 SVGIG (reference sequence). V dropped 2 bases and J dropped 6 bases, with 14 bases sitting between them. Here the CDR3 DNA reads TGTGCCTGGAGTCACGGGGGTGGTAGTCAGCCCCAGCATTTT. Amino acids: CAWSHGGGSQPQHF.

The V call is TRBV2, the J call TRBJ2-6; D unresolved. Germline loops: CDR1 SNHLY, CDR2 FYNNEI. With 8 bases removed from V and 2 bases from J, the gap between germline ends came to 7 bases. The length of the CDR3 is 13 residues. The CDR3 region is CASGQAGANVLTF. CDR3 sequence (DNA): TGTGCCAGCGGCCAAGCTGGGGCCAACGTCCTGACTTTC.

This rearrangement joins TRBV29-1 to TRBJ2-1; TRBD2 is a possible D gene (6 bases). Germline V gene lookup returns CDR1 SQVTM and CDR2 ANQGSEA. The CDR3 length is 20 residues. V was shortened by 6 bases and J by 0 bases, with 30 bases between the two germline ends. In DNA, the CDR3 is TGCAGCGTGGAGTTAGGGGCTGGTAGCGGAGGACAAAGCTCCTACAATGAGCAGTTCTTC. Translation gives CSVELGAGSGGQSSYNEQFF.

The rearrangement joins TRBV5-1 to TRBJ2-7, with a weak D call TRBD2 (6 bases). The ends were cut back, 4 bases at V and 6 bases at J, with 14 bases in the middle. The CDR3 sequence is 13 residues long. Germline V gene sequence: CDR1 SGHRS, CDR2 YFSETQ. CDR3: CASSRGGEREQYF. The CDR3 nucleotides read TGCGCCAGCAGCCGAGGCGGGGAACGCGAGCAGTACTTC. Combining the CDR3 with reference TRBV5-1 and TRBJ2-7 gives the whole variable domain KAGVTQTPRYLIKTRGQQVTLSCSPISGHRSVSWYQQTPGQGLQFLFEYFSETQRNKGNFPGRFSGRQFSNSRSEMNVSTLELGDSALYLCASSRGGEREQYFGPGTRLTVT.

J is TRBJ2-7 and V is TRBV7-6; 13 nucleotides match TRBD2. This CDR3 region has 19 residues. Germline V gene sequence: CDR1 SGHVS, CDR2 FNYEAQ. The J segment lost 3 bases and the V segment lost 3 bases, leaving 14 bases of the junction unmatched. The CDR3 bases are TGTGCCAGCAGCTTGGCCCCGAGGACTAGCGGGAGTCTTGGCTACGAGCAGTACTTC. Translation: CASSLAPRTSGSLGYEQYF.

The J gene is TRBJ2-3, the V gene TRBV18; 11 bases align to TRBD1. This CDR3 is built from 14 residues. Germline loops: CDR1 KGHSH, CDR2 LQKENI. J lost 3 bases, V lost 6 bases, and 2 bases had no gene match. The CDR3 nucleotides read TGTGCCAGCTCCGGGACAGGGGGAACAGATACGCAGTATTTT. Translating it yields CASSGTGGTDTQYF.

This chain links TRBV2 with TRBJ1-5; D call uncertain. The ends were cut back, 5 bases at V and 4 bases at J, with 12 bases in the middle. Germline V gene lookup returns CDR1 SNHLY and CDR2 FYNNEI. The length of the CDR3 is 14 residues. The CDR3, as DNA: TGTGCCAGCAGTCCTGGACTGATTAATCAGCCCCAGCATTTT. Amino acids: CASSPGLINQPQHF. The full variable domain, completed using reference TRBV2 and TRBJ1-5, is EPEVTQTPSHQVTQMGQEVILRCVPISNHLYFYWYRQILGQKVEFLVSFYNNEISEKSEIFDDQFSVERPDGSNFTLKIRSTKLEDSAMYFCASSPGLINQPQHFGDGTRLSIL.

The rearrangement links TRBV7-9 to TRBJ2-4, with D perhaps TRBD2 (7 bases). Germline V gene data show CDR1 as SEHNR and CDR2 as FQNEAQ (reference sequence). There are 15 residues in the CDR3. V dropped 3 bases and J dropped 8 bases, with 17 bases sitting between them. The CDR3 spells CASSLSGGRIDIQYF. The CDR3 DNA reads TGTGCCAGCAGCTTGTCCGGGGGGCGCATAGACATTCAGTACTTC.